The 11 T cell receptor beta chains below come from one sample, sequenced in a study of Ad26.COV2.S vaccination and SARS-CoV-2 variants. The treatment was: around 19 received Ad26.COV2.S at low or high dose, single or two shots; five or six received placebo; per-sample allocation not given. Day 63 following the first vaccine or placebo injection was when the samples were taken. Profiling relied on immunoSEQ multiplex PCR, and the TCRdb table lists in-frame clones only, not all of them. The sample includes hundreds of thousands of clones, 80% to 90% of them seen just once. The starting material was peripheral blood, obtained in a trial of Ad26.COV2.S vaccine versus placebo. All receptors derive from a person between 18 and 65 years old who received the Ad26.COV2.S COVID-19 vaccine or a placebo.

This clone was counted between two and nine times. J is TRBJ1-1 and V is TRBV7-9; D is possibly TRBD1 (6 bases). Per the germline V gene, CDR1 is SEHNR and CDR2 is FQNEAQ (reference sequence). With 4 bases removed from V and 6 bases from J, the gap between germline ends came to 15 bases. CDR3 length: 14 amino acids. For the CDR3, the DNA is TGTGCCAGCAGCTCCGGATTGGGGGGCCCTGAAGCTTTCTTT. Amino acid sequence: CASSSGLGGPEAFF.

In its sample, this clone was seen once. This chain uses TRBV5-8 with TRBJ1-5; D not certain. V lost 1 base and J 2 bases, leaving 10 bases between the germline ends. Germline-derived CDR1 and CDR2 are SGHTS and YDEGEE. This CDR3 comprises 15 residues. This CDR3 is CASSLRTAGNQPQHF. The CDR3 coding sequence is TGTGCCAGCAGCTTGCGGACCGCGGGCAATCAGCCCCAGCATTTT.

The V gene is TRBV27, the J gene TRBJ1-2; 7 bases agree with TRBD1. This CDR3 has 16 residues. CDR1 MNHEY and CDR2 SMNVEV come from the germline V gene (reference sequence). V was pared by 5 bases and J by 3 bases, with 12 bases of the junction left unmatched. The CDR3 bases are TGTGCCAGCAGTCAGGACCCCGACAGGGTGGACTATGGCTACACCTTC. Protein: CASSQDPDRVDYGYTF.

This chain uses TRBV15 with TRBJ1-2, with D uncertain. Deletions cut 1 base from V and 8 bases from J, with 11 bases between. The CDR3 is 13 amino acids. Germline assignment: CDR1 LNHNV and CDR2 YYDKDF (reference sequence). CDR3 region: CATSRGQAEGYTF. CDR3 nucleotide sequence: TGTGCCACCAGCAGAGGCCAGGCAGAGGGCTACACCTTC.

The V and J genes are TRBV28 and TRBJ1-5, with unresolved D. V lost 4 bases to trimming and J lost 7 bases, with 20 bases between them. Per the germline V gene, CDR1 is MDHEN and CDR2 is SYDVKM. The CDR3 is 16 amino acids. The CDR3 here is CASSYPRPGNGQPQHF. In DNA, the CDR3 is TGTGCCAGCAGTTACCCCCGTCCGGGGAATGGCCAGCCCCAGCATTTT.

The rearrangement uses TRBV29-1 and TRBJ2-5; TRBD2 matches 7 bases. The V segment lost 2 bases and the J segment 4 bases; nucleotides outside the gene matches: 16. Per germline, CDR1 SQVTM and CDR2 ANQGSEA. The CDR3 runs to 17 residues. CDR3 DNA sequence: TGCAGCGTTGAACCCCGGCGTTGGGGCCGGGAGGCAGAGACCCAGTACTTC. Translating gives CSVEPRRWGREAETQYF.

This chain joins TRBV15 and TRBJ2-7; TRBD1 agrees at 8 bases. V dropped 3 bases and J dropped 2; count of bases not matched to a gene: 3. CDR1 LNHNV and CDR2 YYDKDF come from the germline V gene (reference sequence). CDR3 length: 14 residues. CDR3 amino acids: CATSSRDRPYEQYV. The CDR3 DNA reads as TGTGCCACCAGCAGTCGGGACAGGCCCTACGAGCAGTACGTC.

This clone was counted a single time. This chain links TRBV30 with TRBJ1-2; D is uncertain. The CDR3 totals 10 residues. V was trimmed by 6 bases and J by 8 bases, leaving 10 bases between them. CDR1 is GTSNPN, CDR2 SVGIG, per germline (reference sequence). The CDR3 region has the DNA TGTGCCTGCTCCAGTGGGGGCTACACCTTC. Residues: CACSSGGYTF.

Here the CDR3 reads CASSVGQPGNEQFF. CDR3 in DNA: TGTGCCAGCAGCGTAGGCCAGCCGGGGAATGAGCAGTTCTTC. The chain links TRBV9 to TRBJ2-1, with TRBD2 as a possible D gene (5 bases). The CDR3 has 14 amino acids. Germline V gene sequence: CDR1 SGDLS, CDR2 YYNGEE. Trimming left V 0 bases short and J 7 bases short, with 11 bases between.

The J gene is TRBJ2-2, the V gene TRBV7-9; tentatively, D is TRBD2 (6 bases). The CDR3 spans 14 residues. V was trimmed by 5 bases and J by 3 bases, leaving 10 bases between them. Germline CDR1 is SEHNR and CDR2 is FQNEAQ (reference sequence). In DNA, the CDR3 is TGTGCCAGCAGCCGACAGCGGGACACCGGGGAGCTGTTTTTT. Its protein is CASSRQRDTGELFF.

This clone was found once. J is TRBJ1-6 and V is TRBV6-6, with no clear D. In germline, CDR1 is MNHNY, CDR2 SVGAGI (reference sequence). The CDR3 is 13 amino acids. The V gene lost 6 bases and the J gene lost 7 bases, with 10 bases spanning the gap. CDR3 sequence (DNA): TGTGCCAGCAGGACTGAAGGGAATTCACCCCTCCACTTT. This encodes CASRTEGNSPLHF.